Described below is a single T cell receptor beta chain sequence and its context. Its target is unknown. One junction end does not reproduce the germline sequence, and a read error may be involved. Second-dose schedules of about 4 or about 12 weeks were combined. The germline V gene encodes CDR1 MNHNS and CDR2 SASEGT. CDR3 size: 14 residues. This record belongs to a study of T cell responses to AZD1222 COVID-19 vaccine. TCRdb's copy holds only in-frame clones and misses some; the assay was immunoSEQ multiplex PCR. The table shows around 140,000 clones, with 75% to 90% occurring only once. Study outcomes and limitations: At study baseline, merely more than 5 AZD1222 recipients were seropositive. Donors in the cohort were predominantly white British and more often female, and clonal diversity was possibly underestimated.

This specimen consisted of peripheral blood, obtained 28 days after the second AZD1222 dose. The V and J genes are TRBV6-1 and TRBJ1-6; D is undetermined. This clonotype originated in an adult who received the AZD1222 COVID-19 vaccine. The CDR3 DNA follows: TGTGCCAGCAGCGAAGGGTTTAGGAATTCACCCCTCCACTTT. It encodes CASSEGFRNSPLHF.